One and the same sample provided the 17 T cell receptor beta chains below, sequenced in a study of beta chain features in type 1 diabetes. TCRB transcripts that were expressed got sequenced, as all of the isolated RNA had been reverse transcribed. Sequencing used immunoSEQ multiplex PCR; TCRdb keeps in-frame clones, though not all of them. The table lists 350,000 or so clones, 15% to 20% of them singletons. Sequencing was done on a sample of naive CD4+ T cells from blood. These receptors were collected from a woman between 18 and 29 years old in good health.

Remarks on this clone: The sample holds other DNA sequences that translate to the same CDR3. V usage is TRBV2 and J usage is TRBJ2-5, with a possible D match to TRBD2 (5 bases). The ends were cut back, 4 bases at V and 5 bases at J, with 5 bases in the middle. Germline assignment: CDR1 SNHLY and CDR2 FYNNEI. The CDR3 contains 11 residues. The CDR3 sequence is CASSGGETQYF. CDR3 bases: TGTGCCAGCAGTGGAGGGGAGACCCAGTACTTC.

V and J are TRBV15 and TRBJ2-7; possible D gene TRBD2, 5 bases. The CDR3 contains 12 residues. V shed 5 bases and J shed 4 bases, with 9 bases lying between them. CDR1 is LNHNV, CDR2 YYDKDF, per germline (reference sequence). This CDR3 reads CATSRRGYEQYF. In DNA form, the CDR3 reads TGTGCCACCAGCCGACGGGGATACGAGCAGTACTTC. The full variable domain, completed using reference TRBV15 and TRBJ2-7, is DAMVIQNPRYQVTQFGKPVTLSCSQTLNHNVMYWYQQKSSQAPKLLFHYYDKDFNNEADTPDNFQSRRPNTSFCFLDIRSPGLGDTAMYLCATSRRGYEQYFGPGTRLTVT.

This rearrangement joins TRBV5-1 to TRBJ2-4; a possible D gene is TRBD2 (6 bases). Trimming took off 4 bases at V and 6 bases at J, with 11 bases between the two ends. The CDR3 consists of 13 residues. Germline V gene sequence: CDR1 SGHRS, CDR2 YFSETQ. The CDR3 region is CASSMGLRNIQYF. In DNA, the CDR3 is TGCGCCAGCAGCATGGGACTGAGAAACATTCAGTACTTC. Full variable domain (rest looked up from reference TRBV5-1 and TRBJ2-4): KAGVTQTPRYLIKTRGQQVTLSCSPISGHRSVSWYQQTPGQGLQFLFEYFSETQRNKGNFPGRFSGRQFSNSRSEMNVSTLELGDSALYLCASSMGLRNIQYFGAGTRLSVL.

The chain has TRBV28 and TRBJ2-7; TRBD1 matches 9 bases. Germline lookup yields CDR1 MDHEN and CDR2 SYDVKM. V was clipped by 3 bases and J by 3 bases; unmatched bases: 6. The CDR3 has 15 amino acids. CDR3 region: CASSFETGGHYEQYF. CDR3 nucleotides: TGTGCCAGCAGTTTCGAGACAGGGGGTCACTACGAGCAGTACTTC.

This sequence joins TRBV11-3 and TRBJ2-7; D remains unclear. CDR3 size: 12 residues. The V and J ends lost 4 bases and 0 bases respectively, with 4 bases between them. Germline V gene lookup returns CDR1 SGHNT and CDR2 YENEEA. CDR3 sequence: CASSSSSYEQYF. DNA of the CDR3: TGTGCCAGCAGCTCTAGCTCCTACGAGCAGTACTTC.

The chain has TRBV19 and TRBJ2-1, with 7 bases fitting TRBD1. The CDR3 totals 15 residues. Trimming removed 5 bases from V and 1 base from J; junction bases left unmatched: 5. Germline loops: CDR1 LNHDA, CDR2 SQIVND (reference sequence). CDR3 protein: CASSQTGSSYNEQFF. The CDR3 nucleotides read TGTGCCAGTAGTCAGACAGGGTCGTCCTACAATGAGCAGTTCTTC.

This sequence joins TRBV7-2 and TRBJ2-7; D possibly corresponds to TRBD2 (5 bases). The CDR3 is made up of 14 amino acids. The V gene's germline CDR1 is SGHTA and CDR2 FQGNSA. V shed 5 bases and J shed 4 bases, with 15 bases lying between them. The CDR3 region has the DNA TGTGCCAGCAGCATCCGGGGTGCGAAGTACGAGCAGTACTTC. Translating it yields CASSIRGAKYEQYF.

The chain is built from TRBV11-2 and TRBJ2-1; 11 nucleotides line up with TRBD2. Germline values: CDR1 SGHAT, CDR2 FQNNGV. The V segment lost 1 base and the J segment 8 bases; nucleotides outside the gene matches: 10. The CDR3 has 17 amino acids. As DNA, the CDR3 is TGTGCCAGCAGCTTAGCTCAGTTACTAGCGGGAGCCGATGAGCAGTTCTTC. It codes for CASSLAQLLAGADEQFF.

This chain uses TRBV15 with TRBJ1-2, with D tentatively TRBD1 (5 bases). Trimming took 0 bases from V and 8 from J, leaving 13 bases between them. This CDR3 spans 14 amino acids. CDR1 LNHNV and CDR2 YYDKDF come from the germline V gene (reference sequence). The CDR3 DNA reads as TGTGCCACCAGCAGAGATTCTGGGGCGCAGGGCTACACCTTC. Translating it yields CATSRDSGAQGYTF.

This clone was seen a handful of times. The rearrangement links TRBV29-1 to TRBJ2-2, with 10 bases that match TRBD1. The CDR3 has 14 residues. Losses at the gene ends were 7 bases for V and 1 base for J; bases not matched to a gene: 3. Germline V gene lookup returns CDR1 SQVTM and CDR2 ANQGSEA. CDR3: CSAGDRGNTGELFF. CDR3 nucleotide sequence: TGCAGCGCTGGGGACAGGGGGAACACCGGGGAGCTGTTTTTT.

The gene calls are TRBV15 and TRBJ1-6, with a tentative D call TRBD1 (6 bases). Germline CDR1 reads LNHNV; CDR2 reads YYDKDF (reference sequence). The V and J ends lost 1 base and 7 bases respectively, with 11 bases between them. The CDR3 has 15 amino acids. The CDR3 here is CATSRASGQNSPLHF. The CDR3 DNA sequence: TGTGCCACCAGCAGAGCCTCGGGACAAAATTCACCCCTCCACTTT.

This clone turned up a few times. The chain employs TRBV2 and TRBJ2-5; 8 bases are shared with TRBD1. This CDR3 is built from 14 residues. Germline V CDR1 and CDR2: SNHLY, FYNNEI. Trimming cost V 6 bases and J 2 bases; bases outside gene matches: 5. The CDR3 here is CASRTRTGQETQYF. The CDR3 DNA sequence: TGTGCCAGCAGGACCCGGACAGGGCAAGAGACCCAGTACTTC.

The gene calls are TRBV30 and TRBJ2-2; 10 bases are shared with TRBD2. The V gene's germline CDR1 is GTSNPN and CDR2 SVGIG (reference sequence). V was clipped by 5 bases and J by 5 bases; unmatched bases: 2. The CDR3 has 13 amino acids. CDR3 nucleotide sequence: TGTGCCTGGGGACTAGCGGAAACCGGGGAGCTGTTTTTT. The encoded protein is CAWGLAETGELFF.

In this sample, this clone turned up a few times. J is TRBJ2-7 and V is TRBV2; TRBD1 is a possible D gene (6 bases). The V gene lost 6 bases and the J gene lost 0 bases, with 12 bases spanning the gap. The CDR3 covers 14 residues. Germline loops: CDR1 SNHLY, CDR2 FYNNEI. CDR3 region: CASSLDSFSYEQYF. The CDR3 coding sequence is TGTGCCAGCAGCCTGGACAGCTTCTCCTACGAGCAGTACTTC.

This clone came up a few times. The genes are TRBV5-6 and TRBJ2-3; 7 bases align to TRBD2. The CDR3 totals 16 residues. Trimming removed 3 bases from V and 0 bases from J; junction bases left unmatched: 7. CDR1 and CDR2 (germline): SGHDT, YYEEEE. CDR3 in DNA: TGTGCCAGCAGCTGGAGCGGGATCCTTAGCACAGATACGCAGTATTTT. The encoded protein is CASSWSGILSTDTQYF. The entire variable domain, with the rest obtained from reference TRBV5-6 and TRBJ2-3, is as follows: DAGVTQSPTHLIKTRGQQVTLRCSPKSGHDTVSWYQQALGQGPQFIFQYYEEEERQRGNFPDRFSGHQFPNYSSELNVNALLLGDSALYLCASSWSGILSTDTQYFGPGTRLTVL.

This clone was detected only a few times. The rearrangement joins TRBV30 to TRBJ2-1, with 7 nucleotides matching TRBD2. Per germline, CDR1 GTSNPN and CDR2 SVGIG (reference sequence). CDR3 length: 15 residues. V lost 3 bases, J lost 9 bases, and 14 bases stayed unmatched. CDR3 region: CAWSPGEGSLFEQFF. Here the CDR3 DNA reads TGTGCCTGGAGCCCTGGGGAGGGGTCCTTGTTTGAGCAGTTCTTC.

This sequence joins TRBV25-1 and TRBJ2-4; possible D gene TRBD2, 6 bases. V lost 1 base, J lost 0 bases, and 10 bases lay in between. CDR3 size: 16 residues. The germline CDR1 and CDR2 sequences are MGHDK and SYGVNS. The chain's CDR3 is CASSESGALAKNIQYF. The CDR3 region has the DNA TGTGCCAGCAGTGAATCGGGAGCCCTAGCCAAAAACATTCAGTACTTC.